Listed below are T cell receptor beta chains from one sample, sequenced in a study of cytomegalovirus exposure and HLA in healthy donors. The assay was immunoSEQ multiplex PCR, and TCRdb's table has in-frame clones only and misses some. This table holds more than 150,000 clones, around three quarters found once. Sequenced: PBMCs. These receptors all stem from a woman aged 25 to 45 in good health and CMV-seropositive. Both conserved end residues are part of each CDR3. A D gene is named only where the DNA matches it firmly. Some rows mark clone size as missing; the rest say once, few, many or name a class of expanded clone.

V gene: TRBV7-2; J gene: TRBJ2-7; D gene: TRBD2; clone size: NA; CDR3 protein: CASSLDSGGHNEQYF; CDR3 DNA: TGTGCCAGCAGCTTAGACAGCGGGGGACATAACGAGCAGTACTTC
V gene: TRBV30; J gene: TRBJ2-6; D gene: NA; clone size: few; CDR3 protein: CAHIGASGANVLTF; CDR3 DNA: TGTGCCCACATAGGGGCATCTGGGGCCAACGTCCTGACTTTC
V gene: TRBV7-9; J gene: TRBJ2-5; D gene: TRBD2; clone size: NA; CDR3 protein: CASRPTSGVETQYF; CDR3 DNA: TGTGCCAGCAGGCCGACTAGCGGGGTCGAGACCCAGTACTTC
V gene: TRBV5-1; J gene: TRBJ2-5; D gene: TRBD1; clone size: NA; CDR3 protein: CASSLGGQGGTQYF; CDR3 DNA: TGCGCCAGCAGCTTGGGGGGACAGGGAGGGACCCAGTACTTC
V gene: TRBV5-4; J gene: TRBJ2-7; D gene: NA; clone size: NA; CDR3 protein: CASSLGTGILSYEQYF; CDR3 DNA: TGTGCCAGCAGCTTGGGTACAGGGATACTCTCCTACGAGCAGTACTTC
V gene: TRBV2; J gene: TRBJ2-3; D gene: TRBD2; clone size: few; CDR3 protein: CASTLRTSGGTDTQYF; CDR3 DNA: TGTGCCAGCACCCTTAGGACTAGCGGGGGGACAGATACGCAGTATTTT
V gene: TRBV7-3; J gene: TRBJ2-1; D gene: NA; clone size: NA; CDR3 protein: CASSLSGVMGNEQFF; CDR3 DNA: TGTGCCAGCAGCTTATCGGGGGTAATGGGTAATGAGCAGTTCTTC
V gene: TRBV25-1; J gene: TRBJ1-2; D gene: NA; clone size: NA; CDR3 protein: CASSELAGGYTF; CDR3 DNA: TGTGCCAGCAGTGAATTGGCAGGTGGCTACACCTTC
V gene: TRBV4-3; J gene: TRBJ2-2; D gene: TRBD2; clone size: NA; CDR3 protein: CASSQLGLAGEDSAGELFF; CDR3 DNA: TGCGCCAGCAGCCAACTCGGACTAGCGGGGGAGGATTCGGCCGGGGAGCTGTTTTTT
V gene: TRBV19; J gene: TRBJ2-2; D gene: NA; clone size: few; CDR3 protein: CASNRASAGELFF; CDR3 DNA: TGTGCCAGTAACAGGGCTTCCGCCGGGGAGCTGTTTTTT
V gene: TRBV4-1; J gene: TRBJ2-3; D gene: TRBD2; clone size: NA; CDR3 protein: CASKLGGASTDTQYF; CDR3 DNA: TGCGCCAGTAAACTCGGGGGGGCTAGCACAGATACGCAGTATTTT
V gene: TRBV2; J gene: TRBJ2-2; D gene: NA; clone size: NA; CDR3 protein: CASSDQGGHNTGELFF; CDR3 DNA: TGTGCCAGCAGTGACCAGGGCGGCCACAACACCGGGGAGCTGTTTTTT
V gene: TRBV11-3; J gene: TRBJ1-3; D gene: NA; clone size: few; CDR3 protein: CASSSGSGNTIYF; CDR3 DNA: TGTGCCAGCAGCTCAGGGTCTGGAAACACCATATATTTT
V gene: TRBV10-1; J gene: TRBJ1-4; D gene: NA; clone size: NA; CDR3 protein: CASSESRGALRLFF; CDR3 DNA: TGCGCCAGCAGTGAGTCGCGGGGAGCCCTGAGGCTGTTTTTT
V gene: TRBV27; J gene: TRBJ2-5; D gene: NA; clone size: NA; CDR3 protein: CASSLFSRLAAQETQYF; CDR3 DNA: TGTGCCAGCAGTTTATTCTCCCGGTTAGCAGCCCAAGAGACCCAGTACTTC
V gene: TRBV6-1; J gene: TRBJ1-2; D gene: NA; clone size: once; CDR3 protein: CASSYTANYGYTF; CDR3 DNA: TGTGCCAGCAGTTATACAGCTAACTATGGCTACACCTTC
V gene: TRBV7-2; J gene: TRBJ1-5; D gene: TRBD1; clone size: NA; CDR3 protein: CASSYRGGNQPQHF; CDR3 DNA: TGTGCCAGCAGCTACAGGGGAGGCAATCAGCCCCAGCATTTT
V gene: TRBV6-6; J gene: TRBJ2-7; D gene: NA; clone size: NA; CDR3 protein: CASSPGQFGEQYF; CDR3 DNA: TGTGCCAGCAGTCCGGGACAATTCGGCGAGCAGTACTTC
V gene: TRBV20-1; J gene: TRBJ1-2; D gene: NA; clone size: NA; CDR3 protein: CSAQGGYGCTF; CDR3 DNA: NA
V gene: TRBV19; J gene: TRBJ2-2; D gene: NA; clone size: NA; CDR3 protein: CASSIGTGNTGELFF; CDR3 DNA: TGTGCCAGTAGTATAGGTACAGGGAACACCGGGGAGCTGTTTTTT
V gene: TRBV27; J gene: TRBJ2-5; D gene: NA; clone size: NA; CDR3 protein: CASSLRGEETQYF; CDR3 DNA: TGTGCCAGCAGTTTAAGAGGAGAAGAGACCCAGTACTTC
V gene: TRBV30; J gene: TRBJ1-5; D gene: TRBD1; clone size: NA; CDR3 protein: CAWSLGTGRWVDQPQHF; CDR3 DNA: TGTGCCTGGAGTCTTGGGACAGGCCGATGGGTCGATCAGCCCCAGCATTTT
V gene: TRBV10-3; J gene: TRBJ2-7; D gene: NA; clone size: NA; CDR3 protein: CAISEARDNPYEQYF; CDR3 DNA: TGTGCCATCAGTGAAGCCCGGGACAACCCCTACGAGCAGTACTTC